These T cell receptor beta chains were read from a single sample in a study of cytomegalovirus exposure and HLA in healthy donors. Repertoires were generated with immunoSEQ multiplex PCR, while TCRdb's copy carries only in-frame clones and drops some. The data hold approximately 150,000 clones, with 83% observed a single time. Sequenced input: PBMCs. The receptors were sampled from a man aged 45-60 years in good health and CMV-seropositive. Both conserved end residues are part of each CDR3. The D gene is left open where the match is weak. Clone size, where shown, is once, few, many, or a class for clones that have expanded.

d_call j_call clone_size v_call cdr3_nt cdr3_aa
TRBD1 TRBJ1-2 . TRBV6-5 TGTGCCAGCAGGGGGGGACAGAGAACTAACTATGGCTACACCTTC CASRGGQRTNYGYTF
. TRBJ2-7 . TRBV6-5 TGTGCCAGCAGTTACTACCCTCCGGGGGCCTACGAGCAGTACTTC CASSYYPPGAYEQYF
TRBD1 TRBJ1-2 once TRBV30 TGTGCCTGGGGGACAGGGATTAACTATGGCTACACCTTC CAWGTGINYGYTF
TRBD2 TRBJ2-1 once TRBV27 TGTGCCAGCAGCTCCTACAGCGGGAGGCTTGGTGAGCAGTTCTTC CASSSYSGRLGEQFF
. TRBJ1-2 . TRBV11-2 TGTGCCAGCAGCTCGTTAGGGGGTTCCGGCTACACCTTC CASSSLGGSGYTF
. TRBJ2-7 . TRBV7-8 TGTGCCAGCAGCTCCCTACGTACAGGGAGCTCCTACGAGCAGTACTTC CASSSLRTGSSYEQYF
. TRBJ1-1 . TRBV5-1 TGCGCCAGCAGAAGGGGAGGCGGTGAAGCTTTCTTT CASRRGGGEAFF
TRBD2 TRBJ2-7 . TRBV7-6 TGTGCCAGCAGCATAATAGAGCGGGGGCTGGGGGAGCAGTACTTC CASSIIERGLGEQYF
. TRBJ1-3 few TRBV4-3 TGCGCCAGCAGCCAAGGGAGTGCAGCAAACACCATATATTTT CASSQGSAANTIYF
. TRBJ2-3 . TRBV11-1 TGTGCCAGCAGCCTCCCGGGTACAGATACGCAGTATTTT CASSLPGTDTQYF
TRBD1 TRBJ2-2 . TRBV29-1 TGCAGCGTTTCCGGGACAGGGGGCAGGACCGGGGAGCTGTTTTTT CSVSGTGGRTGELFF
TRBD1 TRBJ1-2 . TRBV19 TGTGCCAGTAGTGGCCCGGGACAGAACTATGGCTACACCTTC CASSGPGQNYGYTF
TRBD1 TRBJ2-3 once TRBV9 TGTGCCAACCCGGGACAGGGGGCGTCAGATACGCAGTATTTT CANPGQGASDTQYF
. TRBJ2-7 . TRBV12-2 TGTGCAAGTCACACACTAGACTCATTCTCCTACGAGCAGTACTTC CASHTLDSFSYEQYF
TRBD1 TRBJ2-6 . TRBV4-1 TGCGCCAGCAGCCAAAGACAGGGGGCCGCCACTGGGGCCAACGTCCTGACTTTC CASSQRQGAATGANVLTF
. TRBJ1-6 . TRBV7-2 TGTGCCAGCAGCCTGACAGTCTTAAATTCACCCCTCCACTTT CASSLTVLNSPLHF
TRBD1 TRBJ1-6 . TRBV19 TGTGCCAGTGTGGGACAGGGGGCATCACCCCTCCACTTT CASVGQGASPLHF
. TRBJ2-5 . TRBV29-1 TGCAGCGTCGCCCCCGGGGGGCATGGGGAGACCCAGTACTTC CSVAPGGHGETQYF
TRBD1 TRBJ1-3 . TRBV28 TGTGCCAGCAGTTTTACAGGGGTCTCTGGAAACACCATATATTTT CASSFTGVSGNTIYF
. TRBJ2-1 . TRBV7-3 TGTGCCAGCAGCGGGCAGCCCAACAATGAGCAGTTCTTC CASSGQPNNEQFF
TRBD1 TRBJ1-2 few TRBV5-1 TGCGCCAGCAGGGGGGACAGTAGAGATGGCTACACCTTC CASRGDSRDGYTF
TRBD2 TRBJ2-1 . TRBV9 TGTGCCAGCAGCCTTAGCGGGACATACAATGAGCAGTTCTTC CASSLSGTYNEQFF
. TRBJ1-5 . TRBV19 TGTGCCAGTAGTATAGGGAGGGGTCGGAATCAGCCCCAGCATTTT CASSIGRGRNQPQHF
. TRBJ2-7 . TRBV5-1 TGCGCCAGCAGCTTGGGAGACACCACCTACGAGCAGTACTTC CASSLGDTTYEQYF
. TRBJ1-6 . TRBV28 TGTGCCAGCAGTGCGGACAGCTATAATTCACCCCTCCACTTT CASSADSYNSPLHF
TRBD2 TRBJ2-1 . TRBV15 TGTGCCACCAGCAGTTACTGGACTAGCGACAACAATGAGCAGTTCTTC CATSSYWTSDNNEQFF
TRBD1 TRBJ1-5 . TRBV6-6 TGTGCCAGCAGTTACCCAGGGGGCACTCAGCCCCAGCATTTT CASSYPGGTQPQHF
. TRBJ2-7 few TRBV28 TGTGCCAGCAGTTTGAGGGCGAGGGACGAGCAGTACTTC CASSLRARDEQYF
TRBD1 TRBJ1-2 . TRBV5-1 TGCGCCAGCAGCGCGGACAGGGTGGGCTATGGCTACACCTTC CASSADRVGYGYTF
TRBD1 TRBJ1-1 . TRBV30 TGTGCCTGTACGACAGGGCAGAACACTGAAGCTTTCTTT CACTTGQNTEAFF
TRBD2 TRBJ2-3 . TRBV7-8 TGTGCCAGCAGCCCCCGGGGAAGCGGGGGGGCCATTACGACAGATACGCAGTATTTT CASSPRGSGGAITTDTQYF
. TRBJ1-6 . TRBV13 TGTGCCAGCAGCCGCCGAGGTAGCGAGTATAATTCACCCCTCCACTTT CASSRRGSEYNSPLHF
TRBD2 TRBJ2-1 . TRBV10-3 TGTGCCATCAGTGGCTACATCACTAGCGGGGCAAAGAGCTCCTACAATGAGCAGTTCTTC CAISGYITSGAKSSYNEQFF
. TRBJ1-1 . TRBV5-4 TGTGCCAGCAGCTTCCAGGGCACTGAAGCTTTCTTT CASSFQGTEAFF
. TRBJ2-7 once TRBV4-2 TGTGCCAGCAGCCAAGATCCGGGGGGCGTGTACGAGCAGTACTTC CASSQDPGGVYEQYF
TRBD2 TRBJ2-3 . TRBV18 TGTGCCAGCTCACCACAACTAGCGGGGGGCACTAGCACAGATACGCAGTATTTT CASSPQLAGGTSTDTQYF
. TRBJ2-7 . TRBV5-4 TGTGCCAGCAGCCCAACGGGACTGGGCGAGCAGTACTTC CASSPTGLGEQYF
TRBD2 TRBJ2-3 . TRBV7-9 TGTGCCAGCTGCCCACCTAGCGGGGGAGACACAGATACGCAGTATTTT CASCPPSGGDTDTQYF
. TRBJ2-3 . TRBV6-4 TGTGCCAGCAGTGACTCGGGGGGAGGCACAGATACGCAGTATTTT CASSDSGGGTDTQYF
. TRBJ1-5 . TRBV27 TGTGCCAGCAGTTTCGAGAGGGATAATCAGCCCCAGCATTTT CASSFERDNQPQHF
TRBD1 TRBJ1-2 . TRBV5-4 TGTGCCAGCAGCCCGTCGGTCGGGACAGGACCAAATGATGGCTACACCTTC CASSPSVGTGPNDGYTF
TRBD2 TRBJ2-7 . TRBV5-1 TGCGCCAGCAGCTTGGCCGGGGGGGGAGGGTACGAGCAGTACTTC CASSLAGGGGYEQYF
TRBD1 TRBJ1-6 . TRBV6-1 TGTGCCAGCAGTGAGGAGACAGGGAGTGGATCACCCCTCCACTTT CASSEETGSGSPLHF
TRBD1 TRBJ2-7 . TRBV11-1 TGTGCCAGCAGCTCGGACAGGGGAGGCGAGCAGTACTTC CASSSDRGGEQYF